The clone carrying this T cell receptor beta chain was observed a few times. Its specificity is not known. V trimming: 3 bases; J trimming: 5 bases; junction bases outside the gene matches: 11. CDR3 length: 17 residues. CDR1 is SEHNR, CDR2 FQNEAQ, per germline (reference sequence). This specimen comes from a study of cytomegalovirus exposure and HLA in healthy donors. As for the study in general: Ancestry clustering placed about 86% of 350 to 500 genotyped donors in the Caucasian-associated cluster.

General study findings and limits: More than 15,000 TCR beta sequences were associated with HLA alleles at 0.05 false discovery rate in a later analysis. Solely CMV serostatus was available to characterize immune exposure.

PCR used 60 Vbeta primers and 13 Jbeta primers. Produced via immunoSEQ multiplex PCR; TCRdb's table is partial and in-frame only. In the table there are about 200,000 clones, around four fifths of which are singletons. The clonotype comes from a woman aged 40 to 50 in good health and CMV-seronegative. The chain combines TRBV7-9 with TRBJ1-4; TRBD1 matches 8 bases. The sample consisted of PBMCs. CDR3 amino acids: CASSFGTGGASNEKLFF. The CDR3 region has the DNA TGTGCCAGCAGCTTTGGGACAGGAGGAGCCTCGAATGAAAAACTGTTTTTT.